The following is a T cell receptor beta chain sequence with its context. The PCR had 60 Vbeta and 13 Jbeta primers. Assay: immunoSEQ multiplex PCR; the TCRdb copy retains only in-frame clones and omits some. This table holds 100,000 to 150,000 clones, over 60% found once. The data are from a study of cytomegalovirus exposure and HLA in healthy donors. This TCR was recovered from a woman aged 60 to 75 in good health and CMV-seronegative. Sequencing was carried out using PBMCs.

The CDR3 DNA reads as TGTGCCATCAGTGCTGCGGGGTTCCAGCCCGGGGCCAACGTCCTGACTTTC. Protein: CAISAAGFQPGANVLTF. The chain is built from TRBV10-3 and TRBJ2-6; a possible D gene is TRBD2 (6 bases). The CDR3 covers 17 residues. CDR1 and CDR2 from the germline V gene are ENHRY and SYGVKD. Trimming shortened V by 4 bases and J by 4 bases, and 17 bases separated the two germline ends.